These T cell receptor beta chains were read from a single sample in a study of CD8+CD57+ T cells in acquired aplastic anemia. TCRdb processed the reads anew with MiXCR; each CDR3 protein has one entry. The data hold roughly 200,000 distinct CDR3 sequences, with 60% to 65% observed a single time. Sample: sorted CD4+, CD8+, or CD8+CD57+ T cells (not recorded which) from PBMCs. The receptors stem from a human donor in good health. CDR3s include the opening cysteine and the closing phenylalanine or tryptophan. Each record gives: CDR3 protein, CDR3 DNA, CDR3 length, V gene, J gene, D gene, clone size. D genes are given only for firm matches. Expanded clones are given a class, and other clones once, few, many or no size at all.

CDR3: CASSLGATISYGQYF
DNA: TGTGCCAGCAGCTTAGGCGCCACCATCTCCTACGGGCAGTACTTC
length: 15
V: TRBV7-8
J: TRBJ2-7
D: -
size: -

CDR3: CATLPDRTNTGELFF
DNA: TGTGCCACACTACCGGACAGGACGAACACCGGGGAGCTGTTTTTT
length: 15
V: TRBV10-3
J: TRBJ2-2
D: TRBD1
size: few

CDR3: CASSLAHTSRDTQYF
DNA: TGTGCCAGCAGCTTAGCGCATACTAGCCGAGATACGCAGTATTTT
length: 15
V: TRBV7-6
J: TRBJ2-3
D: -
size: -

CDR3: CASSSTGREGEQYF
DNA: TGTGCCAGCAGCTCGACCGGCAGGGAAGGCGAGCAGTACTTC
length: 14
V: TRBV5-8
J: TRBJ2-7
D: -
size: many

CDR3: CASSYLSDTQYF
DNA: TGTGCCAGCAGCTACCTTTCAGATACGCAGTATTTT
length: 12
V: TRBV4-2
J: TRBJ2-3
D: -
size: -

CDR3: CASSPLDGTASYEQYF
DNA: TGTGCCAGCAGCCCACTAGACGGGACAGCCTCCTACGAGCAGTACTTC
length: 16
V: TRBV7-9
J: TRBJ2-7
D: TRBD1
size: -

CDR3: CASSQDGAGRETQYF
DNA: TGCGCCAGCAGCCAAGATGGGGCAGGGCGGGAGACCCAGTACTTC
length: 15
V: TRBV7-8
J: TRBJ2-5
D: -
size: -

CDR3: CATSDLRQGDTDTQYF
DNA: TGTGCCACCAGTGATTTGAGACAGGGCGACACAGATACACAGTATTTT
length: 16
V: TRBV24-1
J: TRBJ2-3
D: TRBD1
size: -

CDR3: CSVAAGTDTQYF
DNA: TGCAGCGTGGCGGCGGGCACAGATACGCAGTATTTT
length: 12
V: TRBV29-1
J: TRBJ2-3
D: -
size: -

CDR3: CASSVGGDRTYEQYF
DNA: TGTGCCAGCAGCGTAGGAGGGGACAGAACCTACGAGCAGTACTTC
length: 15
V: TRBV9
J: TRBJ2-7
D: TRBD1
size: -

CDR3: CASSALAGFGEQYF
DNA: TGTGCCAGCAGCGCACTAGCGGGTTTCGGCGAGCAGTACTTC
length: 14
V: TRBV7-3
J: TRBJ2-7
D: TRBD2
size: -

CDR3: CASSVGTGFYEQYF
DNA: TGTGCCAGCAGCGTAGGTACCGGGTTTTACGAGCAGTACTTC
length: 14
V: TRBV9
J: TRBJ2-7
D: -
size: many

CDR3: CASSQDRNRRQETQYF
DNA: TGCGCCAGCAGCCAAGATCGGAACAGAAGACAAGAGACCCAGTACTTC
length: 16
V: TRBV4-1
J: TRBJ2-5
D: -
size: -

CDR3: CASSLGVTSGIYEQYF
DNA: TGTGCCAGCAGCTTAGGGGTTACTAGCGGAATCTACGAGCAGTACTTC
length: 16
V: TRBV7-9
J: TRBJ2-7
D: TRBD2
size: -